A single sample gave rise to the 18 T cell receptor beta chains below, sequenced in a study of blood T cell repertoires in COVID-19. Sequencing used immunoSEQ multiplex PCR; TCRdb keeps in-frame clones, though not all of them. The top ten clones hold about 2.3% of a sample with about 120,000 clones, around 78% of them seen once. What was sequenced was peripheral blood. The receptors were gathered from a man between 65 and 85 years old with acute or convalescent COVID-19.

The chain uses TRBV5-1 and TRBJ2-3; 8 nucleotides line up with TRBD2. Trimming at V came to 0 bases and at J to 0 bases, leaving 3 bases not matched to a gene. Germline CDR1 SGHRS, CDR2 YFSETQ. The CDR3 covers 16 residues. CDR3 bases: TGCGCCAGCAGCTTGGCGGGGGGGAGGAGCACAGATACGCAGTATTTT. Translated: CASSLAGGRSTDTQYF.

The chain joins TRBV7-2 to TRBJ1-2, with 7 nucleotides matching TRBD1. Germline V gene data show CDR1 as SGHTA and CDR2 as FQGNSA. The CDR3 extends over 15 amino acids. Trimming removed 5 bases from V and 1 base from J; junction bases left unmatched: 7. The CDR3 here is CASSRDSQFNYGYTF. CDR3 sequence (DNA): TGTGCCAGCAGCCGGGACAGCCAATTTAACTATGGCTACACCTTC.

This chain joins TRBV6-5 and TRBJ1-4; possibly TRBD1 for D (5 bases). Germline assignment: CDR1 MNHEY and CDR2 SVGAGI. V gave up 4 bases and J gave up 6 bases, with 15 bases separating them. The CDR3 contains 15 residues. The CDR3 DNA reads TGTGCCAGCAGTTTGTCGGGGGGGGGACATGAAAAACTGTTTTTT. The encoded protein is CASSLSGGGHEKLFF.

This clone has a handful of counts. DNA for the CDR3: TGTGCCAGCAGTCCGGGACTAGGGGTTCCCCCGTACTTC. This codes for CASSPGLGVPPYF. The V and J genes are TRBV12-3 or TRBV12-4 and TRBJ2-5, with 8 bases fitting TRBD2. This CDR3 contains 13 residues. Trimming took 5 bases from V and 13 from J; bases not matched to a gene: 12.

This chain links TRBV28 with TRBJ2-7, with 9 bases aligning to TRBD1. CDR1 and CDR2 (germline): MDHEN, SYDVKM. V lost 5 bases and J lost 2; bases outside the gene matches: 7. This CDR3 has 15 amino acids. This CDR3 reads CASSPDRGSPYEQYF. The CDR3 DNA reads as TGTGCCAGCAGTCCTGACAGGGGGTCCCCCTACGAGCAGTACTTC.

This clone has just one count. For the CDR3, the DNA is TGTGCCAGCAGCGCCGTCGGGACAGGGAATAAGCCCCAGCATTTT. Translated: CASSAVGTGNKPQHF. This chain links TRBV7-2 with TRBJ1-5, with 9 bases identical to TRBD1. The CDR3 sequence is 15 residues long. J lost 8 bases, V lost 5 bases, and 10 bases had no gene match. The germline CDR1 and CDR2 sequences are SGHTA and FQGNSA.

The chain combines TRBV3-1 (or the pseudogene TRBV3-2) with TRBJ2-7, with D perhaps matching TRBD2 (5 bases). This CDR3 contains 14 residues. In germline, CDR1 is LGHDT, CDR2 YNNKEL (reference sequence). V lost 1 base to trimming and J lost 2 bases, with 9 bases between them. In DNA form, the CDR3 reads TGTGCCAGCAGCCAAGGGACTTCAACCTACGAGCAGTACTTC. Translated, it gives CASSQGTSTYEQYF.

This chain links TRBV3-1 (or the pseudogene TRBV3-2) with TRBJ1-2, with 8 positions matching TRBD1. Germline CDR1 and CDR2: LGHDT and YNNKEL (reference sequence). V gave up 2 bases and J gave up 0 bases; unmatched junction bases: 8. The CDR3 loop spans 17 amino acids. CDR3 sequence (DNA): TGTGCCAGCAGCCAAAACAGGGGGTTCTCCCCTAACTATGGCTACACCTTC. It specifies CASSQNRGFSPNYGYTF.

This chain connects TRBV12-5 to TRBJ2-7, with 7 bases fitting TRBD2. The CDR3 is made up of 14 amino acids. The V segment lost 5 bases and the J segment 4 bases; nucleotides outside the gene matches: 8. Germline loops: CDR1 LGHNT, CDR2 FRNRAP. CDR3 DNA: TGTGCTAGTGGTCCCTGGGGGGGTTTGTACGAGCAGTACTTC. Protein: CASGPWGGLYEQYF. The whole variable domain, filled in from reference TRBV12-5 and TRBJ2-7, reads DARVTQTPRHKVTEMGQEVTMRCQPILGHNTVFWYRQTMMQGLELLAYFRNRAPLDDSGMPKDRFSAEMPDATLATLKIQPSEPRDSAVYFCASGPWGGLYEQYFGPGTRLTVT.

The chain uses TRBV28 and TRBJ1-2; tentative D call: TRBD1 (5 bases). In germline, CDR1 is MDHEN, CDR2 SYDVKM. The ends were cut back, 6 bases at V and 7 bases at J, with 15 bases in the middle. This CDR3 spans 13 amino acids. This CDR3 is CASRGQGSLGYTF. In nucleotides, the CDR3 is TGTGCCAGCAGGGGGCAGGGCAGTCTTGGCTACACCTTC.

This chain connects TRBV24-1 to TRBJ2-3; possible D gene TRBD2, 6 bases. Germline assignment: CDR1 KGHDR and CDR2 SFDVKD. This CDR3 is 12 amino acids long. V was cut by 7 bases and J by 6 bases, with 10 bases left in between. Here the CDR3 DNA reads TGTGCCACCAGGGGCGCGGGGGATACGCAGTATTTT. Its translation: CATRGAGDTQYF.

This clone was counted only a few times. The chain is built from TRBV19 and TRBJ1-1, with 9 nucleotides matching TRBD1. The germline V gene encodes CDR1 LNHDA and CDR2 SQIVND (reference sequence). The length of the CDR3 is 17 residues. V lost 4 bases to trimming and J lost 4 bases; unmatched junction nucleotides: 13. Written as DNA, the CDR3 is TGTGCCAGTAGTAGAATCACCGGGACAGGGACCCGCACTGAAGCTTTCTTT. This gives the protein CASSRITGTGTRTEAFF. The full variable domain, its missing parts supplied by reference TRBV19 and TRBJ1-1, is DGGITQSPKYLFRKEGQNVTLSCEQNLNHDAMYWYRQDPGQGLRLIYYSQIVNDFQKGDIAEGYSVSREKKESFPLTVTSAQKNPTAFYLCASSRITGTGTRTEAFFGQGTRLTVV.

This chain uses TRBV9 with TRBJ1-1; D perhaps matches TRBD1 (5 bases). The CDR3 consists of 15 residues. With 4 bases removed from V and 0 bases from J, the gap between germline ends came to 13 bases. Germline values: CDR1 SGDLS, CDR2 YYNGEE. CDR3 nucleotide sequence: TGTGCCAGCAGCCCTTGGACGGACATGAACACTGAAGCTTTCTTT. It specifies CASSPWTDMNTEAFF.

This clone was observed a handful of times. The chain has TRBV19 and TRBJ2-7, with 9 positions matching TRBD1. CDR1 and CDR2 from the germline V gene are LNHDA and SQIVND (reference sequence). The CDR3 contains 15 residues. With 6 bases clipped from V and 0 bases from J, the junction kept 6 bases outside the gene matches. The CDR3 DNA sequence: TGTGCCAGTAGCACGACAGGGGGGAGCTCCTACGAGCAGTACTTC. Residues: CASSTTGGSSYEQYF.

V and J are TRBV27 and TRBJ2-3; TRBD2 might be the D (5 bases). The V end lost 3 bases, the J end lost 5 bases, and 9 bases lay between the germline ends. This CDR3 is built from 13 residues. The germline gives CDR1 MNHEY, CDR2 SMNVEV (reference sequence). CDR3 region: CASSFLSVDTQYF. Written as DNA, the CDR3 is TGTGCCAGCAGTTTTCTTAGCGTAGATACGCAGTATTTT.

The CDR3 protein is CASSPEAAGVYEQFF. DNA for the CDR3: TGCGCCAGCAGCCCTGAGGCAGCGGGGGTATATGAGCAGTTCTTC. The chain employs TRBV5-1 and TRBJ2-1; 8 bases align to TRBD2. Germline loops: CDR1 SGHRS, CDR2 YFSETQ. The ends lost 4 bases at V and 8 bases at J; junction bases unmatched: 11. This CDR3 comprises 15 residues.

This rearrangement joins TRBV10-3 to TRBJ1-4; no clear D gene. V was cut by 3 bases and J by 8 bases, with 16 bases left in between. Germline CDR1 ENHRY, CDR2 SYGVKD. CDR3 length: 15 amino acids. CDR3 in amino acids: CAISDSRGQLEKLFF. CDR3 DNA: TGTGCCATCAGTGATTCCCGTGGTCAGTTGGAAAAACTGTTTTTT.

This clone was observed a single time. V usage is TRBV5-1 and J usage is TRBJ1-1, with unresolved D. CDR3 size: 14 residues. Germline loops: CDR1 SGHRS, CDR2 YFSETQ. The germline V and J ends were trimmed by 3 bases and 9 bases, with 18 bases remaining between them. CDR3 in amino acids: CASSYGGSRGQAFF. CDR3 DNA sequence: TGCGCCAGCAGCTATGGAGGTAGTCGAGGGCAAGCTTTCTTT. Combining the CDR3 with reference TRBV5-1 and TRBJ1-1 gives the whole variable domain KAGVTQTPRYLIKTRGQQVTLSCSPISGHRSVSWYQQTPGQGLQFLFEYFSETQRNKGNFPGRFSGRQFSNSRSEMNVSTLELGDSALYLCASSYGGSRGQAFFGQGTRLTVV.